This T cell receptor beta chain is drawn from a study of blood T cells in healthy people across ages. Findings and caveats of the study: Roughly linear declines in TCR beta diversity per million T cells occurred with age.

The CDR3 is made up of 11 amino acids. V dropped 9 bases and J dropped 5 bases, with 6 bases sitting between them. Germline CDR1 is KGHDR and CDR2 is SFDVKD. Through a sample-barcoded 5' primer and a J-beta primer mix, a second PCR was run for roughly 7 to 11 cycles. A template-switch adaptor containing 12 random nucleotides labeled each cDNA molecule. MiXCR, run by TCRdb on the 5' RACE reads, gives a single entry per CDR3 protein. The sample yields more than 650,000 distinct CDR3 sequences, approximately 21% seen once. On this clonotype: Its target is not known.

This TCR came from a man between 65 and 85 years old in good health. The V call is TRBV24-1, the J call TRBJ2-2, with no clear D. The source material was blood. This CDR3 reads CATERTGELFF. The CDR3 bases are TGTGCCACCGAGCGAACCGGGGAGCTGTTTTTT.